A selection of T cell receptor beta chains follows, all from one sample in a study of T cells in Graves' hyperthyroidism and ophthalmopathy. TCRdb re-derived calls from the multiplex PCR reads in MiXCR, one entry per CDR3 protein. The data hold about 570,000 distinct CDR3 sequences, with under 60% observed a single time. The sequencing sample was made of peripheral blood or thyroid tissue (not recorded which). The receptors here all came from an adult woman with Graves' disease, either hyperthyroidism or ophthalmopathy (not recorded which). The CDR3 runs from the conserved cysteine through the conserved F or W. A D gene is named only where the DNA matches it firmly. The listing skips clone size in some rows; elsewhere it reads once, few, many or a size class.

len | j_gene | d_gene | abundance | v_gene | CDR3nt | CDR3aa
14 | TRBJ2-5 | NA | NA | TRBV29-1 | TGCAGCGTTGTCGCAGGGGGGAGTGGGGAGACCCAGTACTTC | CSVVAGGSGETQYF
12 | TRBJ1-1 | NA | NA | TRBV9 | TGTGCCAGCAGCGCCTCGGGGCAGGAAGCTTTCTTT | CASSASGQEAFF
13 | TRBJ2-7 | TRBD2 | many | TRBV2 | TGTGCCATCAAACTAGCGGGAGTCTACGAGCAGTACTTC | CAIKLAGVYEQYF
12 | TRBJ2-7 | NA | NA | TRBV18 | TGTGCCAGCTCACCATCGAAGAACGAGCAGTACTTC | CASSPSKNEQYF
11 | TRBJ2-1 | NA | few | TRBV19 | TGTGCCAGTAGTAGGTGGAATGAGCAGTTCTTC | CASSRWNEQFF
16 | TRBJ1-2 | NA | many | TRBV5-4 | TGTGCCAGCAGCCCCGGGCAAGGTCCCACCGTGGGGGGCTACACCTTC | CASSPGQGPTVGGYTF
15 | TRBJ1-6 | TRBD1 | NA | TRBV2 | TGTGCCAGCAGTGAAAGGGGACAGGGTAATTCACCCCTCCACTTT | CASSERGQGNSPLHF
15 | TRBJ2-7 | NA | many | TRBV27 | TGTGCCAGCAGTCCCCCGACAGTGGGCGTTAGCGAGCAGTACTTC | CASSPPTVGVSEQYF
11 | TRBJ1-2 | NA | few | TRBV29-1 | TGCAGCGTTGGTCAGAACTATGGCTACACCTTC | CSVGQNYGYTF
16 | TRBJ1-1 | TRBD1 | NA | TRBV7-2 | TGTGCCAGCAGCTCATCCTGGACAGGGTTGGATACTGAAGCTTTCTTT | CASSSSWTGLDTEAFF
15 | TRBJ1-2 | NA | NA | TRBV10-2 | TGCGCCAGCAGTGAGTCGATGACAGCTAACTATGGCTACACCTTC | CASSESMTANYGYTF
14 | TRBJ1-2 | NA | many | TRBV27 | TGTGCCAGCAGTTTCCTCGGGTCTAACTATGGCTACACCTTC | CASSFLGSNYGYTF
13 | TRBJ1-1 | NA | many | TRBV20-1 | TGCAGTGCTAGATCTACCAGGAGGACTGAAGCTTTCTTT | CSARSTRRTEAFF
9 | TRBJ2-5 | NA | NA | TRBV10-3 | TGTGCCATCAGTGATAGGGGGGCATTC | CAISDRGAF
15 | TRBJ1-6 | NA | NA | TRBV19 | TGTGCCAGTAGTATCGTGGTAAGGGCTTACTCACCCCTCCACTTT | CASSIVVRAYSPLHF
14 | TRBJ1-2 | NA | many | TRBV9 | TGTGCCAGCAGCATACGAGAGGGGACCTATGGCTACACCTTC | CASSIREGTYGYTF
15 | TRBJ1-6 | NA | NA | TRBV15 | TGTGCCACCAGCAGAGGCCGGGGCTTAGGGTCACCCCTCCACTTT | CATSRGRGLGSPLHF
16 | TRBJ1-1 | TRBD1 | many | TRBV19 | TGTGCCAGTAGTAGGGAGGACAGGGGGCCGAACACTGAAGCTTTCTTT | CASSREDRGPNTEAFF
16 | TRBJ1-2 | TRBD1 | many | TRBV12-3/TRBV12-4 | TGTGCCAGCAGTCCCACCGGGACAGGGATGAAGAATGGCTACACCTTC | CASSPTGTGMKNGYTF
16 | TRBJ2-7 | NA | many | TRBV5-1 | TGCGCCAGCAGACGTGATACGACGTCCAGCTCCTACGAGCAGTACTTC | CASRRDTTSSSYEQYF
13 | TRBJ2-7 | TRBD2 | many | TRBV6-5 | TGTGCCAGCAGTTATGGACTAGCGGGAGGACAGTACTTC | CASSYGLAGGQYF
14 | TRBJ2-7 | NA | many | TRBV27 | TGTGCCAGCAGTTTTTCGGCTCGATCCTACGAGCAGTACTTC | CASSFSARSYEQYF
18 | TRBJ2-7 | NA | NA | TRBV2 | TGTGCCAGCAGTGAATGGGGCGGCATGAACACTGAAGCTTACGAGCAGTACTTC | CASSEWGGMNTEAYEQYF
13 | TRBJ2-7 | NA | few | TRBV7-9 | TGTGCCAGCAGCTGGACGGAGGCCGGGGAGCTGTACTTC | CASSWTEAGELYF
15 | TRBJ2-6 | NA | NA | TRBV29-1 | TGCAGCGTTGAATTCCCGGGGACAGGGGCCAACGTCCTGACTTTC | CSVEFPGTGANVLTF
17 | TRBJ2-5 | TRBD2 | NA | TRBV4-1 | TGCGCCAGCAGCCTTACTCGGACTAGCGGGGGAGGAGAGACCCAGTACTTC | CASSLTRTSGGGETQYF
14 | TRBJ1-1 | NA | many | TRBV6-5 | TGTGCCAGCACCCCGGGAAGAGCTAACACTGAAGCTTTCTTT | CASTPGRANTEAFF
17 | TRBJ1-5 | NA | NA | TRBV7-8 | TGTGCCAGCAGCTCCACCCACAGGGTGGGACTCAATCAGCCCCAGCATTTT | CASSSTHRVGLNQPQHF
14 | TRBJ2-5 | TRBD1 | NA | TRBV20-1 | TGCAGTGCTAGGGACAGGGGGCTCGAAGAGACCCAGTACTTC | CSARDRGLEETQYF
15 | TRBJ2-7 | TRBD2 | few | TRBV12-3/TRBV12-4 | TGTGCCAGCAGTTTTTATGGCGGGGGCTCCTACGAGCAGTACTTC | CASSFYGGGSYEQYF
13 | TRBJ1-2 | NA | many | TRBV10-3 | TGTGCCATAAGTAACTCGACTAACTATGGCTACACCTTC | CAISNSTNYGYTF
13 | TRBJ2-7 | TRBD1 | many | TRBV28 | TGTGCCAGCAGTTTTCCAGGGGGCTACGAGCAGTACTTC | CASSFPGGYEQYF
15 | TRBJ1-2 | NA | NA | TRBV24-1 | TGTGCCACCAGTGACCCCGTAACAGGGAACTATGGCTACACCTTC | CATSDPVTGNYGYTF
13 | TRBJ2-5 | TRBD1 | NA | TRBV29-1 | TGCAGCGACAGAATGGACAGGACGGAGACCCAGTACTTC | CSDRMDRTETQYF
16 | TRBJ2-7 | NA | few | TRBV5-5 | TGTGCCAGCAGCTTGGGGATCGGGGGACCGACCTACGAGCAGTACTTC | CASSLGIGGPTYEQYF
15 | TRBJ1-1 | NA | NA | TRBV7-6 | TGTGCCAGCAGCTTAGTTGGCAGCTCCAACACTGAAGCTTTCTTT | CASSLVGSSNTEAFF
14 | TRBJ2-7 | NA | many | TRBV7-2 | TGTGCCAGCAGCTTAGATGTTTTCTCCTACGAGCAGTACTTC | CASSLDVFSYEQYF
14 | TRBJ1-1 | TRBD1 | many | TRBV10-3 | TGTGCCATCAGCGGGGGGACAGTGAACACTGAAGCTTTCTTT | CAISGGTVNTEAFF
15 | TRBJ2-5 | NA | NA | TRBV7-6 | TGTGCCAGCAGCTTTGGGGACACGGACCAAGAGACCCAGTACTTC | CASSFGDTDQETQYF
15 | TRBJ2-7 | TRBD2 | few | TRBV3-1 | TGTGCCAGCAGCCAAGGGGGACTAGCGGTATACGAGCAGTACTTC | CASSQGGLAVYEQYF
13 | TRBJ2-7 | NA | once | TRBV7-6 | TGTGCCAGCAGCATGCAGGCTCTCTACGAGCAGTACTTC | CASSMQALYEQYF
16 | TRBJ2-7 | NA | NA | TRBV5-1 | TGCGCCAGCAGCTTGGGTCCGGGACACGACCTCTACGAGCAGTACTTC | CASSLGPGHDLYEQYF
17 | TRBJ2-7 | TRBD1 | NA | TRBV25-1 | TGTGCCAGCGTTGATGGGCGACAGGGAAAACCTCCCTACGAGCAGTACTTC | CASVDGRQGKPPYEQYF
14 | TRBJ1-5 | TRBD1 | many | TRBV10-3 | TGTGCCATCAGACCAGGACAGGATAATCAGCCCCAGCATTTT | CAIRPGQDNQPQHF
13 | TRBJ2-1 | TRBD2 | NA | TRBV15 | TGTGCCACCAGCAACGGGAGGGGCAATGAGCAGTTCTTC | CATSNGRGNEQFF
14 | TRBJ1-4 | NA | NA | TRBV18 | TGTGCCAGCTCACCACCGCTGATTGGAGAAAAACTGTTTTTT | CASSPPLIGEKLFF